The 5 T cell receptor beta chains below come from one sample, sequenced in a study of OX40 agonist ivuxolimab in advanced cancers. Repertoires were generated with immunoSEQ multiplex PCR, while TCRdb's copy carries only in-frame clones and drops some. This table has more than 45,000 clones, about nine tenths appearing once. The source was CD4+ or CD8+ T cells sorted from blood, collected in a trial of the OX40 agonist ivuxolimab. The receptors derive from an adult with an advanced solid tumor such as melanoma, head and neck, liver or kidney cancer.

The chain joins TRBV19 to TRBJ2-5; D is uncertain. Trimming took 5 bases from V and 2 from J, leaving 9 bases between them. There are 13 residues in the CDR3. Germline CDR1 LNHDA, CDR2 SQIVND (reference sequence). CDR3 loop: CASSLGDQETQYF. DNA for the CDR3: TGTGCCAGTAGTCTGGGTGATCAAGAGACCCAGTACTTC. Combining the CDR3 with reference TRBV19 and TRBJ2-5 gives the whole variable domain DGGITQSPKYLFRKEGQNVTLSCEQNLNHDAMYWYRQDPGQGLRLIYYSQIVNDFQKGDIAEGYSVSREKKESFPLTVTSAQKNPTAFYLCASSLGDQETQYFGPGTRLLVL.

The rearrangement links TRBV9 to TRBJ2-3, with D tentatively TRBD1 (6 bases). The CDR3 sequence is 16 residues long. V lost 1 base, J lost 11 bases, and 23 bases lay in between. Germline V gene lookup returns CDR1 SGDLS and CDR2 YYNGEE. As DNA, the CDR3 is TGTGCCAGCAGCGTAAGGGTACGGGGCAGGGGCGTCGAGCAGTATTTT. Translating it yields CASSVRVRGRGVEQYF.

This clone has just one count. The V call is TRBV6-4, the J call TRBJ1-6; 7 bases map to TRBD1. V lost 7 bases, J lost 3 bases, and 15 bases stayed unmatched. The CDR3 runs 18 residues. Germline assignment: CDR1 MRHNA and CDR2 SNTAGT. The CDR3 region has the DNA TGTGCCAGCATTATTTGGGACAGAAATTCTTACTATAATTCACCCCTCCACTTT. Translating gives CASIIWDRNSYYNSPLHF.

This chain joins TRBV10-1 and TRBJ2-7; D is unclear. The CDR3 runs to 12 residues. V lost 0 bases to trimming and J lost 5 bases, with 5 bases between them. The germline gives CDR1 WNHNN, CDR2 SYGVQD (reference sequence). This CDR3 reads CASSESHNEQYF. The CDR3 nucleotides read TGCGCCAGCAGTGAGTCACACAACGAGCAGTACTTC.

The V call is TRBV19, the J call TRBJ2-3; TRBD1 aligns across 7 bases. V gave up 3 bases and J gave up 5 bases; unmatched junction bases: 5. The V gene's germline CDR1 is LNHDA and CDR2 SQIVND (reference sequence). The CDR3 sequence is 14 residues long. CDR3 sequence reads: CASSIGRGIDTQYF. The CDR3 coding sequence is TGTGCCAGTAGTATCGGCAGGGGGATAGATACGCAGTATTTT.